These T cell receptor beta chains were read from a single sample in a study of T cell responses to AZD1222 COVID-19 vaccine. The repertoire was sequenced with immunoSEQ multiplex PCR; TCRdb's copy has only in-frame clones and lacks some. This table has about 170,000 clones, roughly 89% appearing once. The sample was peripheral blood, taken 28 days after the second AZD1222 dose. These receptors came from an adult who received the AZD1222 COVID-19 vaccine. Both conserved end residues are part of each CDR3. D genes are given only for firm matches. The listing skips clone size in some rows; elsewhere it reads once, few, many or a size class.

v_gene: TRBV3-1/TRBV3-2
j_gene: TRBJ2-6
d_gene: NA
abundance: NA
CDR3aa: CASRGDGANVLTF
CDR3nt: TGTGCCAGCAGGGGCGATGGGGCCAACGTCCTGACTTTC

v_gene: TRBV9
j_gene: TRBJ1-1
d_gene: TRBD1
abundance: NA
CDR3aa: CASSLEWDRSLF
CDR3nt: TGTGCCAGCAGCCTAGAGTGGGACAGGAGCCTCTTT

v_gene: TRBV2
j_gene: TRBJ2-7
d_gene: NA
abundance: NA
CDR3aa: CASSDSAYEQYF
CDR3nt: TGTGCCAGCAGTGACTCGGCCTACGAGCAGTACTTC

v_gene: TRBV29-1
j_gene: TRBJ2-1
d_gene: TRBD1
abundance: NA
CDR3aa: CSVAVWGGTGANGEQFF
CDR3nt: TGCAGCGTTGCTGTTTGGGGGGGGACAGGGGCTAATGGTGAGCAGTTCTTC

v_gene: TRBV6-1
j_gene: TRBJ1-2
d_gene: NA
abundance: NA
CDR3aa: CASSERWMGKEDGYTF
CDR3nt: TGTGCCAGCAGTGAACGATGGATGGGTAAGGAGGATGGCTACACCTTC

v_gene: TRBV6-1
j_gene: TRBJ2-1
d_gene: NA
abundance: NA
CDR3aa: CASSERGRVGNEQFF
CDR3nt: TGTGCCAGCAGTGAAAGGGGGAGGGTAGGCAATGAGCAGTTCTTC

v_gene: TRBV9
j_gene: TRBJ2-1
d_gene: TRBD2
abundance: few
CDR3aa: CASSVDGAGGYEQFF
CDR3nt: TGTGCCAGCAGCGTAGATGGAGCGGGGGGATATGAGCAGTTCTTC

v_gene: TRBV6-4
j_gene: TRBJ2-1
d_gene: NA
abundance: once
CDR3aa: CASSPQVGNEQFF
CDR3nt: TGTGCCAGCAGTCCGCAAGTGGGGAATGAGCAGTTCTTC

v_gene: TRBV11-2
j_gene: TRBJ2-3
d_gene: NA
abundance: NA
CDR3aa: CASSSDGDKPSTDTQYF
CDR3nt: TGTGCCAGCAGCTCCGATGGGGACAAGCCTAGCACAGATACGCAGTATTTT

v_gene: TRBV23-1
j_gene: TRBJ1-2
d_gene: NA
abundance: NA
CDR3aa: CASSLSKVYREGGYGYTF
CDR3nt: TGCGCCAGCAGCCTCTCAAAAGTATACAGGGAAGGAGGCTATGGCTACACCTTC

v_gene: TRBV18
j_gene: TRBJ2-5
d_gene: NA
abundance: NA
CDR3aa: CASSPMGTQYF
CDR3nt: TGTGCCAGCTCACCCATGGGGACCCAGTACTTC

v_gene: TRBV3-1/TRBV3-2
j_gene: TRBJ2-7
d_gene: NA
abundance: NA
CDR3aa: CASSQDIRQYF
CDR3nt: TGTGCCAGCAGCCAAGATATTCGGCAGTACTTC

v_gene: TRBV5-5
j_gene: TRBJ1-5
d_gene: NA
abundance: NA
CDR3aa: CASSLGAGPQHF
CDR3nt: TGTGCCAGCAGCTTGGGAGCAGGGCCCCAGCATTTT

v_gene: TRBV6-1
j_gene: TRBJ2-1
d_gene: NA
abundance: NA
CDR3aa: CASSDQNRLTNNEQFF
CDR3nt: TGTGCCAGCAGTGATCAGAACCGGCTGACGAACAATGAGCAGTTCTTC

v_gene: TRBV9
j_gene: TRBJ2-7
d_gene: TRBD1
abundance: NA
CDR3aa: CASSVGAGGYEQYF
CDR3nt: TGTGCCAGCAGCGTAGGGGCAGGGGGCTACGAGCAGTACTTC

v_gene: TRBV6-2/TRBV6-3
j_gene: TRBJ2-3
d_gene: TRBD2
abundance: NA
CDR3aa: CASSGLAGAQYF
CDR3nt: TGTGCCAGCAGCGGACTAGCGGGAGCGCAGTATTTT

v_gene: TRBV15
j_gene: TRBJ1-2
d_gene: NA
abundance: few
CDR3aa: CATSREDKGDYTF
CDR3nt: TGTGCCACCAGCAGAGAGGACAAAGGCGACTACACCTTC

v_gene: TRBV5-6
j_gene: TRBJ1-4
d_gene: NA
abundance: NA
CDR3aa: CASSSRARFGKLFF
CDR3nt: TGTGCCAGCAGCAGCAGGGCTAGGTTCGGAAAACTGTTTTTT

v_gene: TRBV7-2
j_gene: TRBJ1-6
d_gene: NA
abundance: NA
CDR3aa: CASSLKRGGWVHF
CDR3nt: TGTGCCAGCAGCTTAAAGCGGGGGGGTTGGGTCCACTTT

v_gene: TRBV10-3
j_gene: TRBJ1-3
d_gene: NA
abundance: few
CDR3aa: CAISESGTYFSGNTIYF
CDR3nt: TGTGCCATCAGTGAGTCGGGCACCTATTTCTCTGGAAACACCATATATTTT

v_gene: TRBV3-1/TRBV3-2
j_gene: TRBJ2-2
d_gene: NA
abundance: NA
CDR3aa: CASTRDINTGELFF
CDR3nt: TGTGCCAGCACCCGGGACATCAACACCGGGGAGCTGTTTTTT

v_gene: TRBV7-9
j_gene: TRBJ1-4
d_gene: NA
abundance: NA
CDR3aa: CASSLGAGAGEKLFF
CDR3nt: TGTGCCAGCAGCTTAGGGGCGGGGGCAGGCGAAAAACTGTTTTTT

v_gene: TRBV9
j_gene: TRBJ1-1
d_gene: NA
abundance: once
CDR3aa: CASSTGGQTYTEAFF
CDR3nt: TGTGCCAGCAGCACCGGGGGGCAGACTTACACTGAAGCTTTCTTT

v_gene: TRBV6-5
j_gene: TRBJ1-2
d_gene: NA
abundance: NA
CDR3aa: CASSLAPPDGGYGYTF
CDR3nt: TGTGCCAGCAGTTTAGCCCCCCCGGACGGTGGATATGGCTACACCTTC

v_gene: TRBV7-2
j_gene: TRBJ1-2
d_gene: NA
abundance: NA
CDR3aa: CASSFVQQELYTF
CDR3nt: TGTGCCAGCAGCTTCGTCCAACAGGAACTGTACACCTTC

v_gene: TRBV5-1
j_gene: TRBJ2-7
d_gene: TRBD2
abundance: NA
CDR3aa: CASSLAPGLAGDEQYF
CDR3nt: TGCGCCAGCAGCTTGGCCCCGGGACTAGCGGGGGACGAGCAGTACTTC

v_gene: TRBV9
j_gene: TRBJ2-2
d_gene: NA
abundance: NA
CDR3aa: CASSYFLGTGELFF
CDR3nt: TGTGCCAGCAGCTACTTTCTGGGCACCGGGGAGCTGTTTTTT

v_gene: TRBV3-1/TRBV3-2
j_gene: TRBJ2-3
d_gene: NA
abundance: few
CDR3aa: CASSQGISTDTQYF
CDR3nt: TGTGCCAGCAGCCAAGGGATAAGCACAGATACGCAGTATTTT

v_gene: TRBV6-5
j_gene: TRBJ1-1
d_gene: NA
abundance: NA
CDR3aa: CASSLDRVNTEAFF
CDR3nt: TGTGCCAGCAGCCTAGACAGAGTGAACACTGAAGCTTTCTTT

v_gene: TRBV19
j_gene: TRBJ1-2
d_gene: TRBD1
abundance: few
CDR3aa: CASSARDRGGGYTF
CDR3nt: TGTGCCAGTAGTGCCCGGGACAGGGGAGGAGGCTACACCTTC

v_gene: TRBV7-9
j_gene: TRBJ1-2
d_gene: NA
abundance: once
CDR3aa: CASSNADRRDPGYTF
CDR3nt: TGTGCCAGCAGCAATGCAGACAGGCGGGATCCTGGCTACACCTTC

v_gene: TRBV18
j_gene: TRBJ1-2
d_gene: TRBD1
abundance: NA
CDR3aa: CASSPTGDGYGYTF
CDR3nt: TGTGCCAGCTCACCTACAGGGGACGGGTATGGCTACACCTTC

v_gene: TRBV19
j_gene: TRBJ2-7
d_gene: NA
abundance: NA
CDR3aa: CATSEDPGSYEQYF
CDR3nt: TGTGCCACATCGGAGGACCCAGGCTCCTACGAGCAGTACTTC

v_gene: TRBV27
j_gene: TRBJ2-7
d_gene: NA
abundance: NA
CDR3aa: CASSLGGQAPAGEQYF
CDR3nt: TGTGCCAGCAGTTTAGGGGGACAGGCCCCAGCGGGAGAGCAGTACTTC

v_gene: TRBV6-4
j_gene: TRBJ1-2
d_gene: NA
abundance: NA
CDR3aa: CASSDYYPSNGYTF
CDR3nt: TGTGCCAGCAGTGACTACTACCCCAGTAATGGCTACACCTTC

v_gene: TRBV5-1
j_gene: TRBJ1-3
d_gene: NA
abundance: NA
CDR3aa: CASSLEAANSGNTIYF
CDR3nt: TGCGCCAGCAGCTTGGAGGCAGCTAACTCTGGAAACACCATATATTTT

v_gene: TRBV5-6
j_gene: TRBJ1-4
d_gene: TRBD1
abundance: once
CDR3aa: CASSTDRGVANEKLFF
CDR3nt: TGTGCCAGCAGCACGGACAGGGGGGTTGCTAATGAAAAACTGTTTTTT

v_gene: TRBV5-1
j_gene: TRBJ1-1
d_gene: NA
abundance: NA
CDR3aa: CASSLDPGWVNTEAFF
CDR3nt: TGCGCCAGCAGCTTGGATCCAGGGTGGGTGAACACTGAAGCTTTCTTT

v_gene: TRBV2
j_gene: TRBJ2-2
d_gene: NA
abundance: NA
CDR3aa: CASSVVGAGELFF
CDR3nt: TGTGCCAGCAGTGTAGTCGGGGCCGGGGAGCTGTTTTTT

v_gene: TRBV3-1/TRBV3-2
j_gene: TRBJ2-1
d_gene: TRBD2
abundance: NA
CDR3aa: CASSQVLLAGGAPLRFF
CDR3nt: TGTGCCAGCAGCCAAGTTCTGCTAGCGGGGGGGGCCCCCCTTAGGTTCTTC

v_gene: TRBV21-1
j_gene: TRBJ2-3
d_gene: NA
abundance: NA
CDR3aa: CASSKAHPAGVPDTQYF
CDR3nt: TGTGCCAGCAGCAAAGCGCACCCAGCGGGGGTCCCAGATACGCAGTATTTT

v_gene: TRBV18
j_gene: TRBJ1-1
d_gene: NA
abundance: NA
CDR3aa: CASSQDQSWVAFF
CDR3nt: TGTGCCAGCTCACAGGACCAGAGTTGGGTAGCTTTCTTT

v_gene: TRBV15
j_gene: TRBJ2-1
d_gene: TRBD2
abundance: NA
CDR3aa: CATSRGLSGGAGNEQFF
CDR3nt: TGTGCCACCAGCAGAGGCCTAAGCGGGGGGGCAGGGAATGAGCAGTTCTTC

v_gene: TRBV6-2/TRBV6-3
j_gene: TRBJ2-7
d_gene: TRBD2
abundance: NA
CDR3aa: CASSSSQGGRGYEQYF
CDR3nt: TGTGCCAGCAGTTCCTCTCAGGGAGGGAGGGGCTACGAGCAGTACTTC

v_gene: TRBV4-1
j_gene: TRBJ1-6
d_gene: NA
abundance: few
CDR3aa: CASSQGEPLHF
CDR3nt: TGCGCCAGCAGCCAAGGGGAACCCCTCCACTTT

v_gene: TRBV6-5
j_gene: TRBJ1-4
d_gene: TRBD1
abundance: NA
CDR3aa: CASSYRDRGRKKLFF
CDR3nt: TGTGCCAGCAGTTACCGTGACAGGGGGCGTAAAAAACTGTTTTTT

v_gene: TRBV3-1/TRBV3-2
j_gene: TRBJ1-1
d_gene: NA
abundance: NA
CDR3aa: CASSQGRTEAFF
CDR3nt: TGTGCCAGCAGCCAGGGACGGACTGAAGCTTTCTTT

v_gene: TRBV3-1/TRBV3-2
j_gene: TRBJ2-2
d_gene: NA
abundance: once
CDR3aa: CASSQGHKNTGELFF
CDR3nt: TGTGCCAGCAGCCAAGGACACAAAAATACCGGGGAGCTGTTTTTT

v_gene: TRBV11-2
j_gene: TRBJ2-5
d_gene: NA
abundance: NA
CDR3aa: CASSPQPLAGAGTQYF
CDR3nt: TGTGCCAGCAGCCCCCAGCCGCTCGCGGGGGCGGGGACCCAGTACTTC

v_gene: TRBV5-4
j_gene: TRBJ2-7
d_gene: TRBD1
abundance: NA
CDR3aa: CASSLGGGQGQYEQYF
CDR3nt: TGTGCCAGCAGCTTGGGCGGAGGACAGGGGCAATACGAGCAGTACTTC

v_gene: TRBV6-1
j_gene: TRBJ2-1
d_gene: NA
abundance: few
CDR3aa: CASSETYSGVLNEQFF
CDR3nt: TGTGCCAGCAGTGAAACCTATTCGGGGGTTCTCAATGAGCAGTTCTTC

v_gene: TRBV19
j_gene: TRBJ1-5
d_gene: NA
abundance: few
CDR3aa: CASSIVWDQPQHF
CDR3nt: TGTGCCAGTAGTATAGTTTGGGATCAGCCCCAGCATTTT

v_gene: TRBV6-2/TRBV6-3
j_gene: TRBJ1-5
d_gene: TRBD1
abundance: NA
CDR3aa: CASSTWTGRSNQPQHF
CDR3nt: TGTGCCAGCAGCACCTGGACAGGGAGGAGCAATCAGCCCCAGCATTTT

v_gene: TRBV5-4
j_gene: TRBJ1-3
d_gene: NA
abundance: once
CDR3aa: CASSRPGQRNTIYF
CDR3nt: TGTGCCAGCAGCCGACCCGGACAGCGAAACACCATATATTTT

v_gene: TRBV19
j_gene: TRBJ2-1
d_gene: TRBD1
abundance: NA
CDR3aa: CASSTAGTGRNEQFF
CDR3nt: TGTGCCAGTAGTACTGCCGGGACAGGGAGGAATGAGCAGTTCTTC

v_gene: TRBV2
j_gene: TRBJ2-5
d_gene: NA
abundance: NA
CDR3aa: CASSRGGQNQETQYF
CDR3nt: TGTGCCAGCAGCAGGGGGGGGCAGAATCAAGAGACCCAGTACTTC

v_gene: TRBV6-1
j_gene: TRBJ2-3
d_gene: NA
abundance: NA
CDR3aa: CASSEGKRKTTDTQYF
CDR3nt: TGTGCCAGCAGTGAAGGGAAGCGGAAGACCACAGATACGCAGTATTTT

v_gene: TRBV6-2/TRBV6-3
j_gene: TRBJ1-2
d_gene: NA
abundance: NA
CDR3aa: CASSTQGNYGYTF
CDR3nt: TGTGCCAGCAGTACCCAGGGTAACTATGGCTACACCTTC

v_gene: TRBV14
j_gene: TRBJ1-1
d_gene: NA
abundance: NA
CDR3aa: CASSQDKTRRGDNETEAFF
CDR3nt: TGTGCCAGCAGCCAAGATAAGACCCGTAGGGGGGACAACGAGACTGAAGCTTTCTTT